This TCR beta chain was identified in a study of identical twins. Each CDR3 protein gets one entry after TCRdb re-called the 5' RACE reads with MiXCR. The table records around 960,000 distinct CDR3 sequences, more than 9% of them present only once. All of the donors were Caucasians in good health. In this sample, this clonotype turned up a few times. Its antigen is currently unknown. Trimming at V came to 4 bases and at J to 0 bases, leaving 3 bases not matched to a gene. The CDR3 totals 15 residues. The germline V gene encodes CDR1 MNHEY and CDR2 SVGAGI. Study conclusions and caveats: There were fewer insertions in abundant cord blood beta clonotypes, but memory repertoires showed no such pattern.

The same sample was also studied in work on yellow fever vaccine responses in identical twins. Per that paper: Twins' vaccine T cell responses were reported to seem partly convergent and partly personalized.

The rearrangement uses TRBV6-5 and TRBJ1-3, with 7 nucleotides matching TRBD1. This TCR derives from a woman aged 18-29 years in good health. Input material: PBMCs. Here the CDR3 DNA reads TGTGCCAGCAGTTCGGAGGGGGCCTCTGGAAACACCATATATTTT. This codes for CASSSEGASGNTIYF.